This T cell receptor (beta chain) is from a study of CD8+ T cells in alopecia areata. Study summary: Scoring treated patients' severity relied on the percentage of scalp area affected.

The CDR3 runs 15 residues. Trimming removed 0 bases from V and 2 bases from J; junction bases left unmatched: 6. Germline CDR1 reads GTSNPN; CDR2 reads SVGIG (reference sequence). Isolated RNA was reverse transcribed into cDNA used as the sequencing template. Libraries were prepared by immunoSEQ multiplex PCR; TCRdb keeps only in-frame clonotypes and omits some of them. The sample has about 110,000 clones, about 60% seen once. As for treatment: oral pan-JAK inhibitor, 5-10 mg twice daily. This TCR was sampled from a human donor with alopecia areata. Sequencing used CD8+ T cells sorted from blood, obtained at week 24, from a patient treated with tofacitinib. The genes are TRBV30 and TRBJ2-7, with TRBD2 matching over 8 bases. CDR3 protein: CAWSVPGGGTYEQYF. The DNA of the CDR3 is TGTGCCTGGAGTGTACCCGGCGGGGGGACCTACGAGCAGTACTTC.